The subject of this entry is one T cell receptor beta chain. Then a second PCR, running roughly 6 to 11 cycles, was carried out with a sample-barcoded 5' primer and a J-beta primer mix. A single record per CDR3 protein comes from TCRdb applying MiXCR to the 5' RACE reads. Of roughly 1,500,000 distinct CDR3 sequences in the sample, roughly 30% were seen once. The trim removed 1 base at V and 5 bases at J, leaving 9 bases unmatched. Germline V gene lookup returns CDR1 SGHAT and CDR2 FQNNGV. The CDR3 has 16 amino acids. These data are taken from a study of blood T cells in healthy people across ages. The chain links TRBV11-2 to TRBJ2-7, with 9 bases aligning to TRBD1. Sequencing input: blood. This clonotype was obtained from a woman younger than 45 in good health. As DNA, the CDR3 is TGTGCCAGCAGCTTAGTATGGGACAGGGTCTTCGACGAGCAGTACTTC. Its translation: CASSLVWDRVFDEQYF.